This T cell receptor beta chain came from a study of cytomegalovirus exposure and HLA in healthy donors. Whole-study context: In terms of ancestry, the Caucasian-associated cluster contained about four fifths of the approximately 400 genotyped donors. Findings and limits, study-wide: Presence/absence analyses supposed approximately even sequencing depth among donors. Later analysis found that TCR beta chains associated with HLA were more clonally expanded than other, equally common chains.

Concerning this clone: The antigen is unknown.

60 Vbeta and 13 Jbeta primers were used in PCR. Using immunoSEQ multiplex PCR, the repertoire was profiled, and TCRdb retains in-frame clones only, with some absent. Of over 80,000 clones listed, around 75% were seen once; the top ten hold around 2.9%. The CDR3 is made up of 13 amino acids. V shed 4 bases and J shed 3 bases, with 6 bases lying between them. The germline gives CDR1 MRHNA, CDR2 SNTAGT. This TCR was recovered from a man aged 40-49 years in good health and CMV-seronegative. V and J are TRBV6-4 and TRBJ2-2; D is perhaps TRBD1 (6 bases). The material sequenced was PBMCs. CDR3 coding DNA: TGTGCCAGCAGTGGGACAGACACCGGGGAGCTGTTTTTT. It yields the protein CASSGTDTGELFF.